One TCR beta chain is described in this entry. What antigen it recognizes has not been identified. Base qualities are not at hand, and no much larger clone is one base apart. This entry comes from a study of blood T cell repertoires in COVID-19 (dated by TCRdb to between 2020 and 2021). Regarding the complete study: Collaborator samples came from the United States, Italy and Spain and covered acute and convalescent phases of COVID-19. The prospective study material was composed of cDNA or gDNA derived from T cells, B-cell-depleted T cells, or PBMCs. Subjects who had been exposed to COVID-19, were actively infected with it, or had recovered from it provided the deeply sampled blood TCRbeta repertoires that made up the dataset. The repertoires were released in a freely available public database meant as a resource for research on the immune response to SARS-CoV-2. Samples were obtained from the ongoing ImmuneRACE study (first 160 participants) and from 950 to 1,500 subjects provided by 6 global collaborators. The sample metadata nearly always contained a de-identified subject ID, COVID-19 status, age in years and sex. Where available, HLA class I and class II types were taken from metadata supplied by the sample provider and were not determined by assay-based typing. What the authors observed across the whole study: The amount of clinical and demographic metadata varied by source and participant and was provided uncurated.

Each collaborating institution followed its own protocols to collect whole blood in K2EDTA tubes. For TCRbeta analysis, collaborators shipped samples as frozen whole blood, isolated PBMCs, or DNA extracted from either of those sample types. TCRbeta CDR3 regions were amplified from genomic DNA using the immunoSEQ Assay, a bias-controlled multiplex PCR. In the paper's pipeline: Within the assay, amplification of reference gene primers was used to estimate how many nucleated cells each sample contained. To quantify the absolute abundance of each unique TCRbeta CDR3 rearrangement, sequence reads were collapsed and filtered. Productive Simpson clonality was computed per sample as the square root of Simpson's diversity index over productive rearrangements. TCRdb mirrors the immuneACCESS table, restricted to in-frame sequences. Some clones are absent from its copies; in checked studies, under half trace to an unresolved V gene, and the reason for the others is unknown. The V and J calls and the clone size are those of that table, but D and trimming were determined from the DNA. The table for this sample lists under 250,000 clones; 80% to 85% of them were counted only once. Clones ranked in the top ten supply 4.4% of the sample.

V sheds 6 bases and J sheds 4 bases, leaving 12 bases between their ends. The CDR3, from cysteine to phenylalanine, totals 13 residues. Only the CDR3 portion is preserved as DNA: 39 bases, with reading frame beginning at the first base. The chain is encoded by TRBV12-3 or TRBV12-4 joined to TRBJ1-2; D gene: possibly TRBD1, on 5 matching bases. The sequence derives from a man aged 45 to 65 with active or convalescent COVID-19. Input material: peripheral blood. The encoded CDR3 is CASSRLTVYGYTF. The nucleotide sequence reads TGTGCCAGCAGCCGATTGACAGTCTATGGCTACACCTTC.